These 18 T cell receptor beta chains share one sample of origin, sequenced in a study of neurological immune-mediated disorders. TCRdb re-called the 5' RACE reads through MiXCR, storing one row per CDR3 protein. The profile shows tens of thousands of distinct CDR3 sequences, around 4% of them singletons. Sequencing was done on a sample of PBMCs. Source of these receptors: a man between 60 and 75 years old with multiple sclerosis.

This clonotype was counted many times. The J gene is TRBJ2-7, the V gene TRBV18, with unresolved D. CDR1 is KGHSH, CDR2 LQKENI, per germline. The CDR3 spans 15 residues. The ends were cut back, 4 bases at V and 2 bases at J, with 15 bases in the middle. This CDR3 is CASSLVRDPTYEQYF. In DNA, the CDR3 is TGTGCCAGCTCACTCGTGAGAGACCCGACCTACGAGCAGTACTTC.

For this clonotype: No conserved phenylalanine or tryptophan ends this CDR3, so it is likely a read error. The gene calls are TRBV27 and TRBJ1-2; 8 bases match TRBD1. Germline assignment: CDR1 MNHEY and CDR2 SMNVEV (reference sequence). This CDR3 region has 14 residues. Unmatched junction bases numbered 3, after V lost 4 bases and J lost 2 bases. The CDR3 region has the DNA TGTGCCAGCAGTTCGGACAGGGCAAACTATGGCTACACCATC. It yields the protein CASSSDRANYGYTI.

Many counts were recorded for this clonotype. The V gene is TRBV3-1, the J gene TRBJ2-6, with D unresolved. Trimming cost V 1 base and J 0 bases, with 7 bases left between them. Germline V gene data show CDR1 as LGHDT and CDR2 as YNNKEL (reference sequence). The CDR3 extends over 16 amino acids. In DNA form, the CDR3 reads TGTGCCAGCAGCCAAGGGGCCCGCTCTGGGGCCAACGTCCTGACTTTC. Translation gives CASSQGARSGANVLTF. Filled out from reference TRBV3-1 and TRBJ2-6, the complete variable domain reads DTAVSQTPKYLVTQMGNDKSIKCEQNLGHDTMYWYKQDSKKFLKIMFSYNNKELIINETVPNRFSPKSPDKAHLNLHINSLELGDSAVYFCASSQGARSGANVLTFGAGSRLTVL.

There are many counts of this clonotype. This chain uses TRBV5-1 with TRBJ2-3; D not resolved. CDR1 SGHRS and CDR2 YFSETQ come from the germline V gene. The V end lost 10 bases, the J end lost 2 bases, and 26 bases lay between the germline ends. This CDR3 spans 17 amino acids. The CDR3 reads CASNDSARFQLTDTQYF. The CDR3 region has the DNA TGCGCCTCTAACGACTCCGCAAGGTTTCAACTCACAGATACGCAGTATTTT. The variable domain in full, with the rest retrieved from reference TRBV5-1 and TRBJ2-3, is KAGVTQTPRYLIKTRGQQVTLSCSPISGHRSVSWYQQTPGQGLQFLFEYFSETQRNKGNFPGRFSGRQFSNSRSEMNVSTLELGDSALYLCASNDSARFQLTDTQYFGPGTRLTVL.

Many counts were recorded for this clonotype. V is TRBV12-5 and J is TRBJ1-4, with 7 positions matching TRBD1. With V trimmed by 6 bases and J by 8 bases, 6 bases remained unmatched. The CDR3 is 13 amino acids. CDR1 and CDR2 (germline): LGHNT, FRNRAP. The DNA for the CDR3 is TGTGCTAGTGGATCGACAGGGAACGAAAAACTGTTTTTT. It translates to CASGSTGNEKLFF. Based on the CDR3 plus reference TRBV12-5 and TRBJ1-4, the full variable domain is DARVTQTPRHKVTEMGQEVTMRCQPILGHNTVFWYRQTMMQGLELLAYFRNRAPLDDSGMPKDRFSAEMPDATLATLKIQPSEPRDSAVYFCASGSTGNEKLFFGSGTQLSVL.

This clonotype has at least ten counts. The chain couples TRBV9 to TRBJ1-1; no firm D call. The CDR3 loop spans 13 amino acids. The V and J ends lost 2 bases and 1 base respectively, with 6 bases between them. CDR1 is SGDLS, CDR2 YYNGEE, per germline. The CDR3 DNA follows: TGTGCCAGCAGCGTTACTGCGAACACTGAAGCTTTCTTT. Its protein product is CASSVTANTEAFF.

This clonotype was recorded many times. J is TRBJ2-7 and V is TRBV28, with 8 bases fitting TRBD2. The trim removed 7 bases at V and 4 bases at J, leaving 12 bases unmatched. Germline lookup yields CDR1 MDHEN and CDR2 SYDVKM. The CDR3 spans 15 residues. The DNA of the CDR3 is TGTGCCAGCACCTCAATGAAGAGCGGGAGTTACGAGCAGTACTTC. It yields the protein CASTSMKSGSYEQYF.

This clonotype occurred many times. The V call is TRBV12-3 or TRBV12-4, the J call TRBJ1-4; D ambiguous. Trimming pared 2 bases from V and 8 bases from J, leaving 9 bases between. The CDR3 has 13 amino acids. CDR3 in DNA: TGTGCCAGCAGTTTACGGGGAAACGAAAAACTGTTTTTT. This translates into CASSLRGNEKLFF.

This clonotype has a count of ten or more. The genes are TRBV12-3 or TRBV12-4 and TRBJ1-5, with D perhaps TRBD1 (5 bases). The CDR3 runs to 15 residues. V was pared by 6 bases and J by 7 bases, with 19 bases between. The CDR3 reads CASSPPGRVQQPQHF. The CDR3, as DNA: TGTGCCAGCAGCCCGCCCGGCAGGGTACAACAGCCCCAGCATTTT.

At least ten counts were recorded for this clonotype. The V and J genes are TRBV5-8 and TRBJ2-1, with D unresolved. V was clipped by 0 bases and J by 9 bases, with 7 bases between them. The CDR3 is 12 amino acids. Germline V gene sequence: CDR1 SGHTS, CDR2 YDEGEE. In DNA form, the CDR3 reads TGTGCCAGCAGCTTGGCCTGGGGTGAGCAGTTCTTC. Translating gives CASSLAWGEQFF. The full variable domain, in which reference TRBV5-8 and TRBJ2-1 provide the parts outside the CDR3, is EAGVTQSPTHLIKTRGQQATLRCSPISGHTSVYWYQQALGLGLQFLLWYDEGEERNRGNFPPRFSGRQFPNYSSELNVNALELEDSALYLCASSLAWGEQFFGPGTRLTVL.

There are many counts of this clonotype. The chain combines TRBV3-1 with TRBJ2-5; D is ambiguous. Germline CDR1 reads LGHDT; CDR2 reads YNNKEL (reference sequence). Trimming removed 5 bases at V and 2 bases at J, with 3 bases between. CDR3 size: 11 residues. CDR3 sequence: CASSGQETQYF. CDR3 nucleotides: TGTGCCAGCAGCGGACAAGAGACCCAGTACTTC.

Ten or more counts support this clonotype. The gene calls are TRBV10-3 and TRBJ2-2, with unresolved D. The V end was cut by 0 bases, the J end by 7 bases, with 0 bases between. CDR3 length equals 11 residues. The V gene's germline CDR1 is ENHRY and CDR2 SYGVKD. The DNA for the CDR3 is TGTGCCATCAGTGAGTCCGGGGAGCTGTTTTTT. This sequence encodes CAISESGELFF.

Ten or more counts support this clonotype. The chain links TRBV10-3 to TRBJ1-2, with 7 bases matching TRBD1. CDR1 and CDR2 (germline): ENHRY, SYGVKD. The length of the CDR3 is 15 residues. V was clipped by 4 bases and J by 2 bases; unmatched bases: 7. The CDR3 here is CAISVSKQGNYGYTF. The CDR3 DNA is TGTGCCATCAGTGTCTCGAAACAGGGGAACTATGGCTACACCTTC.

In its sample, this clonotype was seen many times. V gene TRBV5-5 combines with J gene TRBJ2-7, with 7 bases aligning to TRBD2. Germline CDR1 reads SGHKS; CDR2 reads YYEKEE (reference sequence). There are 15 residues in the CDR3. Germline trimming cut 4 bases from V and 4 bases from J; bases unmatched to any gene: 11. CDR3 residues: CASSKPRDGRYEQYF. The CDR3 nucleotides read TGTGCCAGCAGCAAGCCCCGCGACGGGAGGTACGAGCAGTACTTC.

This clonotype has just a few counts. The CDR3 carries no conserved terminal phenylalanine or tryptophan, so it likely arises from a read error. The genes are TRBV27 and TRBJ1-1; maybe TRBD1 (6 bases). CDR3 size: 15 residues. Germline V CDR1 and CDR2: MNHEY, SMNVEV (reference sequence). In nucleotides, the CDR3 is TGTGCCAGCAGTTTAAGTCGACAGGTCGTCACTGACGCTTTCATT. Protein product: CASSLSRQVVTDAFI.

The CDR3 sequence: CASTKGTVVEQYF. CDR3 coding DNA: TGTGCCAGCACAAAAGGGACAGTCGTAGAGCAGTACTTC. The genes are TRBV25-1 and TRBJ2-7, with 7 positions matching TRBD1. The ends lost 7 bases at V and 7 bases at J; junction bases unmatched: 10. Germline V gene lookup returns CDR1 MGHDK and CDR2 SYGVNS. CDR3 size: 13 residues.

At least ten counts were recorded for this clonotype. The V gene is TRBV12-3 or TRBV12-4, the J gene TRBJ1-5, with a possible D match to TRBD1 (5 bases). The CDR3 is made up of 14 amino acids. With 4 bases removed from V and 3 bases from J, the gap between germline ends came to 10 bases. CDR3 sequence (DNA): TGTGCCAGCAGTTATAGAGGGACCAATCAGCCCCAGCATTTT. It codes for CASSYRGTNQPQHF.

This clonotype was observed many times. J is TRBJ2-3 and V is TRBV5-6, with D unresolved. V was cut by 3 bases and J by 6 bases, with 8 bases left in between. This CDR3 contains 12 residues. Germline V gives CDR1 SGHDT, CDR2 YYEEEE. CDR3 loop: CASSSIGDTQYF. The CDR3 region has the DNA TGTGCCAGCAGCTCGATTGGGGATACGCAGTATTTT.